This T cell receptor beta chain was documented in a study of cytomegalovirus exposure and HLA in healthy donors. Regarding the study as a whole: Earlier analysis found most TCR beta V segments productive about 90% or about 30% of the time. What TCR beta sequences reportedly achieved was accurate prediction of HLA-A and HLA-B alleles in most subjects. With later analysis, a missense DCLRE1C variant became linked to TCR beta V- and J-gene trimming.

Vbeta (60) and Jbeta (13) primers were used in the PCR. This table comes from immunoSEQ multiplex PCR, and its TCRdb copy is limited to in-frame clones, with some not included. Among around 200,000 clones listed, 75% to 90% were seen once. This CDR3 spans 17 amino acids. Germline lookup yields CDR1 MNHEY and CDR2 SMNVEV (reference sequence). The V and J ends lost 2 bases and 3 bases, in that order; junction bases with no gene match: 9. For this clone: Its target is not known.

Sequencing was performed on PBMCs. J is TRBJ1-5 and V is TRBV27; 8 bases are a match to TRBD1. The source is a boy aged 5-17 years in good health and CMV-seronegative. CDR3 DNA sequence: TGTGCCAGCAGTTTAACGCCTCGACAGGGGTACAATCAGCCCCAGCATTTT. Translation gives CASSLTPRQGYNQPQHF.